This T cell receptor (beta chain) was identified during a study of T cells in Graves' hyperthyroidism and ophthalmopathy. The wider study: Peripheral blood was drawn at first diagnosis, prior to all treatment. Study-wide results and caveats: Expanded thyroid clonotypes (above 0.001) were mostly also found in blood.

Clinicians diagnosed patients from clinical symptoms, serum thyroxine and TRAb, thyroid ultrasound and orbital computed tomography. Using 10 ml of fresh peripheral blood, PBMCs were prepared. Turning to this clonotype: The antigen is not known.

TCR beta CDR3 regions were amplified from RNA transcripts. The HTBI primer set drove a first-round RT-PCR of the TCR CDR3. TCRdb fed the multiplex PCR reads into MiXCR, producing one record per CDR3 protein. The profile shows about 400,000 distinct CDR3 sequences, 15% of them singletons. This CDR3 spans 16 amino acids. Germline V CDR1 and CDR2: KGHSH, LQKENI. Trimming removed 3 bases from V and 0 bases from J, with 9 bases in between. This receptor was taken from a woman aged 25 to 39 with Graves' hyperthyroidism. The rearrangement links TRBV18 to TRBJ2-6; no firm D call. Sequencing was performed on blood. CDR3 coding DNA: TGTGCCAGCTCACCGGGCAGCCGCTCTGGGGCCAACGTCCTGACTTTC. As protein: CASSPGSRSGANVLTF.